The clone carrying this T cell receptor beta chain was seen only once. The data were obtained in a study of blood T cell repertoires in COVID-19. Whole-study context: Samples came from the United States, Italy and Spain, spanning acute and convalescent COVID-19. The cDNA or gDNA used as material had been derived from T cells, B-cell-depleted T cells, or PBMCs.

In the source study's methods: Amplification from reference gene primers served as the basis for estimated nucleated cell counts. Here immunoSEQ multiplex PCR was the method, and the copy in TCRdb shows in-frame clones only, minus some. V, J and clone size are those of that table, while D and trimming were read from the DNA. This repertoire shows some 130,000 clones, 78% found once; its top ten account for around 9.9%. Germline V gene lookup returns CDR1 LNHDA and CDR2 SQIVND (reference sequence). J gave up 3 bases and V 9 bases, and 1 base lay outside the gene matches. The CDR3 contains 12 residues.

The sample was peripheral blood. The V gene is TRBV19, the J gene TRBJ2-7, with 11 bases identical to TRBD2. This receptor was taken from a man aged 55 to 70 who had recovered from COVID-19. This chain's CDR3 is CASGTSGYEQYF. In DNA, the CDR3 is TGTGCCAGCGGGACTAGCGGCTACGAGCAGTACTTC.